A single sample is the source of the 16 T cell receptor beta chains below, sequenced in a study of T cell responses to AZD1222 COVID-19 vaccine. Sequencing used immunoSEQ multiplex PCR; TCRdb keeps in-frame clones, though not all of them. The table has approximately 110,000 clones, more than 70% seen once. The sequencing used peripheral blood, collected 28 days after the second AZD1222 dose. The receptor source for this set is an adult who received the AZD1222 COVID-19 vaccine.

This sequence joins TRBV14 and TRBJ1-2; D is uncertain. Looked up from germline, CDR1 is SGHDN and CDR2 is FVKESK. The CDR3 has 12 residues. Between the trimmed V and J ends, which lost 0 bases and 8 bases, there was a span of 7 bases. CDR3 protein: CASSQESWGYTF. The CDR3 coding sequence is TGTGCCAGCAGCCAAGAGAGCTGGGGCTACACCTTC. The variable domain in full, completed from reference TRBV14 and TRBJ1-2, reads EAGVTQFPSHSVIEKGQTVTLRCDPISGHDNLYWYRRVMGKEIKFLLHFVKESKQDESGMPNNRFLAERTGGTYSTLKVQPAELEDSGVYFCASSQESWGYTFGSGTRLTVV.

V and J are TRBV6-5 and TRBJ2-5, with TRBD2 matching 15 bases. Per germline, CDR1 MNHEY and CDR2 SVGAGI. This CDR3 region has 15 residues. V dropped 4 bases and J dropped 4; count of bases not matched to a gene: 1. CDR3 coding DNA: TGTGCCAGCAGTTCGGGACTAGCGGGGGGAGAGACCCAGTACTTC. It yields the protein CASSSGLAGGETQYF.

Here the CDR3 reads CASSLFGDRGGGNQPQHF. DNA for the CDR3: TGTGCCAGCAGTTTATTCGGGGACAGGGGGGGAGGCAATCAGCCCCAGCATTTT. This chain connects TRBV28 to TRBJ1-5; 11 positions agree with TRBD1. The ends lost 1 base at V and 2 bases at J; junction bases unmatched: 7. The CDR3 consists of 18 residues. The V gene's germline CDR1 is MDHEN and CDR2 SYDVKM.

The rearrangement uses TRBV7-9 and TRBJ1-1; TRBD1 might be the D (5 bases). Germline V gene lookup returns CDR1 SEHNR and CDR2 FQNEAQ (reference sequence). Deletions cut 5 bases from V and 0 bases from J, with 10 bases between. The CDR3 length is 14 residues. The CDR3 is CASSPGHLNTEAFF. As DNA, the CDR3 is TGTGCCAGCAGCCCCGGACATCTGAACACTGAAGCTTTCTTT.

This clone turned up a few times. The chain carries TRBV12-3 or TRBV12-4 and TRBJ1-2; D gene unclear. The CDR3 has 12 amino acids. The ends were cut back, 2 bases at V and 4 bases at J, with 5 bases in the middle. This chain's CDR3 is CASSLSTYGYTF. The DNA of the CDR3 is TGTGCCAGCAGTTTAAGCACCTATGGCTACACCTTC.

The chain recombines TRBV5-1 with TRBJ1-4; D might be TRBD1 (6 bases). V was pared by 6 bases and J by 3 bases, with 12 bases between. The germline CDR1 and CDR2 sequences are SGHRS and YFSETQ. The CDR3 length is 14 residues. The CDR3 is CASNRGGSNEKLFF. The CDR3 nucleotides are TGCGCCAGCAATCGAGGGGGGTCTAATGAAAAACTGTTTTTT.

The genes are TRBV20-1 and TRBJ2-1; no firm D call. The length of the CDR3 is 11 residues. Per the germline V gene, CDR1 is DFQATT and CDR2 is SNEGSKA (reference sequence). V lost 4 bases, J lost 4 bases, and 5 bases lay in between. The CDR3 reads CSATDYNEQFF. The CDR3 DNA is TGCAGTGCTACGGATTACAATGAGCAGTTCTTC.

The chain is built from TRBV19 and TRBJ1-1; 8 bases are shared with TRBD1. The CDR3 has 14 residues. In germline, CDR1 is LNHDA, CDR2 SQIVND (reference sequence). The V gene end was trimmed by 6 bases and the J gene end by 0 bases; junction bases not matched to a gene: 3. In DNA, the CDR3 is TGTGCCAGTAGCCAGGACAGGGTGAACACTGAAGCTTTCTTT. This encodes CASSQDRVNTEAFF.

This chain connects TRBV20-1 to TRBJ2-1, with a tentative D call TRBD2 (6 bases). The germline V and J ends were trimmed by 3 bases and 1 base, with 16 bases remaining between them. Looked up from germline, CDR1 is DFQATT and CDR2 is SNEGSKA (reference sequence). This CDR3 comprises 16 residues. CDR3 nucleotide sequence: TGCAGTGCTAGTGATGAAGGAGGGGTGTCCTACAATGAGCAGTTCTTC. Translated: CSASDEGGVSYNEQFF.

The rearrangement uses TRBV3-1 (or the pseudogene TRBV3-2) and TRBJ1-1, with D unresolved. This CDR3 has 16 residues. Germline V gives CDR1 LGHDT, CDR2 YNNKEL (reference sequence). V was pared by 0 bases and J by 4 bases, with 15 bases between. The chain's CDR3 is CASSQEGRRWGTEAFF. The CDR3 region has the DNA TGTGCCAGCAGCCAAGAAGGACGCCGATGGGGCACTGAAGCTTTCTTT.

The CDR3, as DNA: TGTGCCAGCAGTGATAGGGACAGCAACTATGGCTACACCTTC. Protein: CASSDRDSNYGYTF. V and J are TRBV6-1 and TRBJ1-2, with 7 bases fitting TRBD1. This CDR3 has 14 residues. The ends lost 3 bases at V and 2 bases at J; junction bases unmatched: 3. CDR1 and CDR2 from the germline V gene are MNHNS and SASEGT.

The chain uses TRBV28 and TRBJ1-4; D is uncertain. V was cut by 7 bases and J by 0 bases, with 12 bases left in between. Germline V lookup: CDR1 MDHEN, CDR2 SYDVKM. The CDR3 has 15 residues. As DNA, the CDR3 is TGTGCCAGCAAATCAGAGGTAGCAACTAATGAAAAACTGTTTTTT. It is translated as CASKSEVATNEKLFF. Complete variable domain (other parts from reference TRBV28 and TRBJ1-4): DVKVTQSSRYLVKRTGEKVFLECVQDMDHENMFWYRQDPGLGLRLIYFSYDVKMKEKGDIPEGYSVSREKKERFSLILESASTNQTSMYLCASKSEVATNEKLFFGSGTQLSVL.

The CDR3 region is CASSDSGGTGGIYEQYF. The DNA of the CDR3 is TGTGCCAGCAGTGATTCCGGCGGGACAGGGGGCATTTACGAGCAGTACTTC. The rearrangement links TRBV6-1 to TRBJ2-7, with TRBD1 identical over 12 bases. The V and J ends lost 3 bases and 4 bases, in that order; junction bases with no gene match: 10. The germline gives CDR1 MNHNS, CDR2 SASEGT. This CDR3 has 17 amino acids.

CDR3 nucleotides: TGTGCCAGCAGCCCGCGTGAGACTAGGGAGACCCAGTACTTC. Translation gives CASSPRETRETQYF. The V and J genes are TRBV5-4 and TRBJ2-5, with TRBD2 as a possible D gene (6 bases). With 4 bases removed from V and 5 bases from J, the gap between germline ends came to 15 bases. CDR3 length: 14 residues. Germline lookup yields CDR1 SGHNT and CDR2 YYREEE (reference sequence).

This clone was seen a few times. The V gene is TRBV13, the J gene TRBJ1-6, with D possibly being TRBD1 (5 bases). Germline CDR1 is PRHDT and CDR2 is FYEKMQ (reference sequence). The CDR3 is 15 residues long. Trimming removed 0 bases at V and 10 bases at J, with 13 bases between. The CDR3 DNA sequence: TGTGCCAGCAGCTTAGGCACAGGTTATCGATCACCCCTCCACTTT. It codes for CASSLGTGYRSPLHF.

This clone was picked up one time. V usage is TRBV7-2 and J usage is TRBJ2-7; 15 bases line up with TRBD2. Losses at the gene ends were 1 base for V and 1 base for J; bases not matched to a gene: 2. The CDR3 runs to 17 residues. CDR1 and CDR2 from the germline V gene are SGHTA and FQGNSA. The CDR3: CASSLGGTSGGSYEQYF. The CDR3 DNA reads TGTGCCAGCAGCTTAGGAGGGACTAGCGGGGGGTCCTACGAGCAGTACTTC.